This TCR beta chain was found in a study of T cell repertoires in cytomegalovirus infection (dated by TCRdb to the late 2010s). Regarding the complete study: Donor HLA type was relevant to the analysis, as public TCR beta signatures indicated carriage of CMV infection together with the matching HLA type.

Results and caveats for the whole study, not just this receptor: In the ex vivo response, HLA-C-restricted CMV-specific TCR beta clonotypes were dominant, and in two of eight donors the single most frequent clonotype came from this HLA-C-restricted group. Carriers of CMV infection plus the relevant HLA type were discriminated by the cumulative frequency of public TCR beta family members in the study cohort and in an independent approximately 360-donor cohort.

TCRdb lists the instrument as Illumina HiSeq 1500. Clones were called with MiXCR by TCRdb after fastp trimmed the public reads at Q25, and only in-frame beta chains were retained. When rows share a CDR3 protein, they turn into one entry using the most common DNA and genes. For this sample there are 480,000 or so distinct CDR3 sequences; approximately 10% appear just once. The ten largest clones capture about 10% of the sample. Concerning this clonotype itself: Its antigen specificity is not known. No qualities accompany the bases; no much larger clone lies one base away.

V is trimmed back by 0 bases and J by 8 bases, and the junction contains 10 bases that no gene match accounts for. CDR1 and CDR2 are drawn from the germline V gene (reference sequence): DFQATT, SNEGSKA. The CDR3 numbers 15 residues from cysteine through phenylalanine. CDR3 DNA only is kept here, 45 bases in frame from base 1. The V gene is TRBV20-1 and the J gene is TRBJ1-2; TRBD1 agrees with 9 junctional bases. The sequence derives from a human donor in good health (CMV status not recorded). Some clones in this sample may be carry-over from other donors' samples. The sequencing input was PBMCs. The CDR3 corresponds to CSARDYRTGDEGYTF. At the DNA level, the sequence is TGCAGTGCTAGAGATTACCGGACAGGGGATGAGGGCTACACCTTC.